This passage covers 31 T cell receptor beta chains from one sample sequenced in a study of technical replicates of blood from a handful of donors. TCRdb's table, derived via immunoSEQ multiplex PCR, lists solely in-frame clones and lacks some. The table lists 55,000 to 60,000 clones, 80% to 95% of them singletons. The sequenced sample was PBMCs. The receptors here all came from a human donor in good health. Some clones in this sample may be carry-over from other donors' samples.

As DNA, the CDR3 is TGTGCCAGCAGCGACCGGGACAACATGAACACTGAAGCTTTCTTT. This encodes CASSDRDNMNTEAFF. This chain connects TRBV9 to TRBJ1-1; D possibly corresponds to TRBD1 (6 bases). The CDR3 consists of 15 residues. Trimming removed 3 bases from V and 0 bases from J, with 12 bases in between. CDR1 is SGDLS, CDR2 YYNGEE, per germline.

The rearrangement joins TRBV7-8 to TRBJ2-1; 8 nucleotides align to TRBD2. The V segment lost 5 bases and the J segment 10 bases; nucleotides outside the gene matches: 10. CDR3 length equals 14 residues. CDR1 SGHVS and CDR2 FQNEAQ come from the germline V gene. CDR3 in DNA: TGTGCCAGCAGCCCACTGGTAGCGGGGCGAGAGCAGTTCTTC. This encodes CASSPLVAGREQFF. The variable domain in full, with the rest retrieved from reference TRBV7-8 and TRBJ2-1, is GAGVSQSPRYKVAKRGQDVALRCDPISGHVSLFWYQQALGQGPEFLTYFQNEAQLDKSGLPSDRFFAERPEGSVSTLKIQRTQQEDSAVYLCASSPLVAGREQFFGPGTRLTVL.

The DNA for the CDR3 is TGTGCCAGCACCCCTTCGACAGGGGGCTCGGGTGCGACCCAGTACTTC. Its protein product is CASTPSTGGSGATQYF. The chain carries TRBV7-2 and TRBJ2-5; 10 nucleotides agree with TRBD1. This CDR3 has 16 amino acids. V was pared by 7 bases and J by 7 bases, with 15 bases of the junction left unmatched. Looked up from germline, CDR1 is SGHTA and CDR2 is FQGNSA.

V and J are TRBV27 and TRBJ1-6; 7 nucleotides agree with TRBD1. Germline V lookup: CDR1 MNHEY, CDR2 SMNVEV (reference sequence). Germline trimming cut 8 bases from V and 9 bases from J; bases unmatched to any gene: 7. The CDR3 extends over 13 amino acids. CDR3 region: CASGEQGRSPLHF. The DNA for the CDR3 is TGTGCCAGCGGTGAACAGGGGCGTTCACCCCTCCACTTT.

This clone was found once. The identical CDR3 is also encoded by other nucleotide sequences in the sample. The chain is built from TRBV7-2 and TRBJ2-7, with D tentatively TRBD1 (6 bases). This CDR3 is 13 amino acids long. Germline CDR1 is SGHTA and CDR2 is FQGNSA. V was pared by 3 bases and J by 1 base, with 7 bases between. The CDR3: CASSLDSSYEQYF. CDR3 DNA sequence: TGTGCCAGCAGCTTGGACAGTTCCTACGAGCAGTACTTC.

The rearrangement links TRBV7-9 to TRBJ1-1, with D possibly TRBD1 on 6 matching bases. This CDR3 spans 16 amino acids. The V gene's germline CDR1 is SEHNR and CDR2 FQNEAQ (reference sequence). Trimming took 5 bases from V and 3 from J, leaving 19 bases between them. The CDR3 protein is CASSPGGGGRHTEAFF. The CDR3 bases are TGTGCCAGCAGCCCCGGAGGGGGGGGGCGCCACACTGAAGCTTTCTTT. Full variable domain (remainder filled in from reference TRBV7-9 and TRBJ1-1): DTGVSQNPRHKITKRGQNVTFRCDPISEHNRLYWYRQTLGQGPEFLTYFQNEAQLEKSRLLSDRFSAERPKGSFSTLEIQRTEQGDSAMYLCASSPGGGGRHTEAFFGQGTRLTVV.

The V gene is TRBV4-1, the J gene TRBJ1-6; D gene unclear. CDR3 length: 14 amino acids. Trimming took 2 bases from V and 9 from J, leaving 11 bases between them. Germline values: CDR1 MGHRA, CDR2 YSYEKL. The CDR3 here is CASSQRINSSPLHF. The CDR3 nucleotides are TGCGCCAGCAGCCAACGGATAAACAGTTCACCCCTCCACTTT.

CDR3 DNA sequence: TGTGCCAGCAGCAGGTCCCTAAGCAATCAGCCCCAGCATTTT. This encodes CASSRSLSNQPQHF. The chain recombines TRBV27 with TRBJ1-5; D unclear. The CDR3 runs 14 residues. The V gene's germline CDR1 is MNHEY and CDR2 SMNVEV (reference sequence). V shed 6 bases and J shed 1 base, with 10 bases lying between them.

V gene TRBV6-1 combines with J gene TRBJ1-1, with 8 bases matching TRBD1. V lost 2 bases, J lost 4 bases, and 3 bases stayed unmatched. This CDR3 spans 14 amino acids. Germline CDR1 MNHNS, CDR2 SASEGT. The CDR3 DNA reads TGTGCCAGCAGTGAACAGGGGGCGGGCACTGAAGCTTTCTTT. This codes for CASSEQGAGTEAFF.

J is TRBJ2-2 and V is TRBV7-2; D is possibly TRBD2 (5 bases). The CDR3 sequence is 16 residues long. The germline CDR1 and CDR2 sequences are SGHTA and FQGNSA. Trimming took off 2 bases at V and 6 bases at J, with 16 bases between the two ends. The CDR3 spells CASSLQAVGLAGELFF. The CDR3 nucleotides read TGTGCCAGCAGCTTACAAGCGGTTGGGCTCGCCGGGGAGCTGTTTTTT.

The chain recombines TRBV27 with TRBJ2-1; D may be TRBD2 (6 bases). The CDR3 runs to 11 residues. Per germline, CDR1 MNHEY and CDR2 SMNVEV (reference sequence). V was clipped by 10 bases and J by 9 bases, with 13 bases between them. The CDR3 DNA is TGTGCCACCGCGACTAGAAGTGAGCAGTTCTTC. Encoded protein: CATATRSEQFF.

The CDR3 reads CASSVSTGLQETQYF. The CDR3 DNA follows: TGTGCCAGCAGCGTCTCGACAGGGTTACAAGAGACCCAGTACTTC. The chain uses TRBV9 and TRBJ2-5; TRBD1 matches 7 bases. In germline, CDR1 is SGDLS, CDR2 YYNGEE. The ends lost 2 bases at V and 2 bases at J; junction bases unmatched: 6. The CDR3 runs 15 residues.

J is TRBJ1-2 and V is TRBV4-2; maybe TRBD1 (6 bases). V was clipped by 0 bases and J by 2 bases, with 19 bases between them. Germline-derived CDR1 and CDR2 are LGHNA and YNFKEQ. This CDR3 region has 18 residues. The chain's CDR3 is CASSQERWGEGVNYGYTF. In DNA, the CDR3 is TGTGCCAGCAGCCAAGAACGATGGGGGGAGGGGGTAAACTATGGCTACACCTTC.

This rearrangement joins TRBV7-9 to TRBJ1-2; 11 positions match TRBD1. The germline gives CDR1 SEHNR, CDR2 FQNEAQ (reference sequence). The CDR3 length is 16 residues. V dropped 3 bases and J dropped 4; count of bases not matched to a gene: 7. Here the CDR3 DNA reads TGTGCCAGCAGCTTCGAGCGGACAGGGGGCGGCTATGGCTACACCTTC. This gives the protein CASSFERTGGGYGYTF.

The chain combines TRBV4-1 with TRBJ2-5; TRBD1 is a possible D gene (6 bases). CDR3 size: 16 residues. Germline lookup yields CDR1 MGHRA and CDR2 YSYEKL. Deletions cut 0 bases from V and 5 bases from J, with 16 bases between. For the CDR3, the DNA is TGCGCCAGCAGCCAAGAGGAACAGGGAGTTTGGGAGACCCAGTACTTC. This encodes CASSQEEQGVWETQYF.

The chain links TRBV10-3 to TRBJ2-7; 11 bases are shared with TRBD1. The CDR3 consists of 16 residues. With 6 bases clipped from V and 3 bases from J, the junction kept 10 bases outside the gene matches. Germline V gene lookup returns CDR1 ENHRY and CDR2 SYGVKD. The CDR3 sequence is CAIRGSTGTGGYEQYF. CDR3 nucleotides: TGTGCCATCAGGGGTAGCACCGGGACAGGGGGCTACGAGCAGTACTTC.

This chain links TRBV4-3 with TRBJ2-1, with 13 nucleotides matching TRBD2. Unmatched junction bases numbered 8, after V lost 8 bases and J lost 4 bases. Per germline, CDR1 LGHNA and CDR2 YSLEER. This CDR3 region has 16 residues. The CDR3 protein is CASARLAGGYYNEQFF. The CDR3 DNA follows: TGCGCCAGCGCTCGACTAGCGGGAGGTTATTACAATGAGCAGTTCTTC.

CDR3 loop: CASSVTGRTEAFF. DNA for the CDR3: TGTGCCAGCAGCGTAACAGGGAGAACTGAAGCTTTCTTT. The chain is built from TRBV7-6 and TRBJ1-1; the D gene is possibly TRBD1 (6 bases). Germline CDR1 SGHVS, CDR2 FNYEAQ. This CDR3 is 13 amino acids long. V gave up 5 bases and J gave up 5 bases, with 12 bases separating them.

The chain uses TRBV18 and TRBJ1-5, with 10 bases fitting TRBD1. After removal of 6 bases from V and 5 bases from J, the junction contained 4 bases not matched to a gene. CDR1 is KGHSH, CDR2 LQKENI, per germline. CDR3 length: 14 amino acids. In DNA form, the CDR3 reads TGTGCCAGCTCCCCGGGACAGGGGTATCAGCCCCAGCATTTT. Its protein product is CASSPGQGYQPQHF.

In DNA, the CDR3 is TGTGCCAGCAGTTTATCGTATGGGACAGGGGGCGGGGAGCTGTTTTTT. Protein sequence: CASSLSYGTGGGELFF. The rearrangement links TRBV27 to TRBJ2-2; 11 positions agree with TRBD1. The CDR3 runs to 16 residues. V was clipped by 0 bases and J by 7 bases; unmatched bases: 4. Germline V gene lookup returns CDR1 MNHEY and CDR2 SMNVEV (reference sequence).

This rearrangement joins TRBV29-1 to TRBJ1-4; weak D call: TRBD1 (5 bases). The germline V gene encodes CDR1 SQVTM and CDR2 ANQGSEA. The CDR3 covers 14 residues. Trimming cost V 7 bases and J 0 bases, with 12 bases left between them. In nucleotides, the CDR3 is TGCAGCGCCCCGGGGGGAGCAACTAATGAAAAACTGTTTTTT. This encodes CSAPGGATNEKLFF.

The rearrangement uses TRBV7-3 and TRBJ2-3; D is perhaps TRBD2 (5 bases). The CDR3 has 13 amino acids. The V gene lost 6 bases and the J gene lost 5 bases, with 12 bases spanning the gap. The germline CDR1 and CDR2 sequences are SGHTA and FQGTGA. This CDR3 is CASSGNEGDTQYF. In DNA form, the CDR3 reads TGTGCCAGCAGTGGGAACGAGGGAGATACGCAGTATTTT.

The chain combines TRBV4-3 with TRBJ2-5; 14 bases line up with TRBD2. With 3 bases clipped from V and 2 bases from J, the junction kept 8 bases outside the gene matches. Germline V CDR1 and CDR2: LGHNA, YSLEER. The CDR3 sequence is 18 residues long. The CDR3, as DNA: TGCGCCAGCAGCCAGGGACTAGCGGGGGACCGCCGGCAAGAGACCCAGTACTTC. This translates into CASSQGLAGDRRQETQYF.

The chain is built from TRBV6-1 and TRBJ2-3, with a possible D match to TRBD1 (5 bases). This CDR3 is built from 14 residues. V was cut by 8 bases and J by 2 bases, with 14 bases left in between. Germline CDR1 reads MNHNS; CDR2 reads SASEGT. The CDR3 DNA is TGTGCCAGCGGAAAGACAGATTCCACAGATACGCAGTATTTT. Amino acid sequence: CASGKTDSTDTQYF.

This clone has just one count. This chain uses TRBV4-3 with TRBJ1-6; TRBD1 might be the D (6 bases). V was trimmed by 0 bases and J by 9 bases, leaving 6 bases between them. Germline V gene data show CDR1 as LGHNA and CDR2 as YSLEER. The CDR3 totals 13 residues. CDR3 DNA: TGCGCCAGCAGCCAAGAAGGGGGTTCACCCCTCCACTTT. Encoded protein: CASSQEGGSPLHF.

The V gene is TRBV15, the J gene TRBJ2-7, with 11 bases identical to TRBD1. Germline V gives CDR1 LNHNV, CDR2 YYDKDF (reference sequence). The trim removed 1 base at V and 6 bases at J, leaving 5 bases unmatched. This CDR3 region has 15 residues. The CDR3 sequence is CATSRGRTGGSEQYF. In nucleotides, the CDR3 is TGTGCCACCAGCAGAGGGCGGACAGGGGGCAGCGAGCAGTACTTC.

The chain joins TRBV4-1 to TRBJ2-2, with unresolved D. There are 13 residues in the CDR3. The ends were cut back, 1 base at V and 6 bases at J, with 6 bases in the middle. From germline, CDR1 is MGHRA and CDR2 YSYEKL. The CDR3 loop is CASSQALPGELFF. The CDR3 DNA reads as TGCGCCAGCAGCCAAGCCCTCCCCGGGGAGCTGTTTTTT.

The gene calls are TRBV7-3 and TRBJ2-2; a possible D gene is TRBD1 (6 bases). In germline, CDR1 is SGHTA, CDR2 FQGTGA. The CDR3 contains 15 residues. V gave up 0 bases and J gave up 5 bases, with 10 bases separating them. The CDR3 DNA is TGTGCCAGCAGCTTAACAGGGGGACGGACCGGGGAGCTGTTTTTT. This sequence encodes CASSLTGGRTGELFF. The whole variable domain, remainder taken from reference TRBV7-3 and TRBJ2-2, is GAGVSQTPSNKVTEKGKYVELRCDPISGHTALYWYRQSLGQGPEFLIYFQGTGAADDSGLPNDRFFAVRPEGSVSTLKIQRTERGDSAVYLCASSLTGGRTGELFFGEGSRLTVL.

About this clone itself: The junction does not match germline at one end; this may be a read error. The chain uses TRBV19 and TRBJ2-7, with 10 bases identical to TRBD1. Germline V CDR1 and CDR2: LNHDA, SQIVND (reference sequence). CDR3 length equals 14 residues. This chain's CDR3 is CASSRDRGFYEQYF. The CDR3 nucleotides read TGTGCCAGCAGTAGGGACAGGGGATTCTACGAGCAGTACTTC.

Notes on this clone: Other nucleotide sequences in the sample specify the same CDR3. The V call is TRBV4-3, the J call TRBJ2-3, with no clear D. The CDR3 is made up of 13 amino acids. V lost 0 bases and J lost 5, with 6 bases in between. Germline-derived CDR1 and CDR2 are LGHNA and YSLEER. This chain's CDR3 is CASSQDRGDTQYF. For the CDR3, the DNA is TGCGCCAGCAGCCAAGATCGCGGAGATACGCAGTATTTT.

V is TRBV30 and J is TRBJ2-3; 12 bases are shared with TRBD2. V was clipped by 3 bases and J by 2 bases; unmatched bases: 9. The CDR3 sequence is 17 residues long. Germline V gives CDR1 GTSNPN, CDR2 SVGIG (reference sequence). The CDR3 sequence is CAWRGRPSGGVTDTQYF. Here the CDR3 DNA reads TGTGCCTGGAGAGGACGACCTAGCGGGGGGGTCACAGATACGCAGTATTTT.